The 16 T cell receptor beta chains in this list originate from one sample, sequenced in a study of monozygotic twins with cystic fibrosis. TCRdb's copy holds only in-frame clones and misses some; the assay was immunoSEQ multiplex PCR. The table includes 25,000 to 35,000 clones, just under 85% detected once. Source material: blood. These TCRs come from a girl aged 2 to 10 with cystic fibrosis.

V is TRBV7-8 and J is TRBJ2-7, with 8 bases lining up with TRBD1. The V gene's germline CDR1 is SGHVS and CDR2 FQNEAQ. J lost 2 bases, V lost 2 bases, and 8 bases had no gene match. This CDR3 is built from 16 residues. The CDR3 coding sequence is TGTGCCAGCAGCTTATACCCACAGGGGGTCGCCTACGAGCAGTACTTC. This encodes CASSLYPQGVAYEQYF.

The chain combines TRBV30 with TRBJ1-5; no clear D gene. Trimming cost V 1 base and J 3 bases, with 10 bases left between them. CDR3 length: 14 residues. Looked up from germline, CDR1 is GTSNPN and CDR2 is SVGIG (reference sequence). CDR3: CAWSGWQLNQPQHF. CDR3 nucleotide sequence: TGTGCCTGGAGTGGTTGGCAGCTCAATCAGCCCCAGCATTTT.

This clone was observed a handful of times. The chain uses TRBV5-8 and TRBJ2-7; a possible D gene is TRBD1 (6 bases). Trimming cost V 10 bases and J 3 bases, with 11 bases left between them. This CDR3 has 11 residues. CDR1 is SGHTS and CDR2 is YDEGEE in the germline V gene. CDR3 sequence reads: CAGRQDYEQYF. Here the CDR3 DNA reads TGTGCCGGAAGACAGGACTACGAGCAGTACTTC.

V is TRBV5-1 and J is TRBJ1-2, with 8 bases identical to TRBD1. J lost 6 bases, V lost 1 base, and 5 bases had no gene match. The CDR3 runs 14 residues. CDR1 is SGHRS, CDR2 YFSETQ, per germline. CDR3 amino acids: CASSLITGGNGYTF. The CDR3 DNA is TGCGCCAGCAGCTTGATCACAGGGGGTAATGGCTACACCTTC.

V and J are TRBV27 and TRBJ1-5; D not resolved. Trimming took 5 bases from V and 0 from J, leaving 11 bases between them. Germline V gives CDR1 MNHEY, CDR2 SMNVEV (reference sequence). CDR3 length: 15 amino acids. CDR3 amino acids: CASSPTRASNQPQHF. CDR3 DNA sequence: TGTGCCAGCAGTCCGACCAGAGCTAGCAATCAGCCCCAGCATTTT.

The chain couples TRBV18 to TRBJ2-5; 9 nucleotides agree with TRBD2. This CDR3 contains 14 residues. The V gene end was trimmed by 10 bases and the J gene end by 3 bases; junction bases not matched to a gene: 9. The germline V gene has CDR1 KGHSH and CDR2 LQKENI. CDR3 sequence reads: CATTSGRSKETQYF. The CDR3 DNA reads as TGTGCCACTACAAGCGGGAGGTCTAAAGAGACCCAGTACTTC.

V and J are TRBV25-1 and TRBJ1-1; D is perhaps TRBD1 (6 bases). Germline CDR1 and CDR2: MGHDK and SYGVNS. V shed 4 bases and J shed 2 bases, with 11 bases lying between them. This CDR3 has 14 amino acids. The CDR3 DNA is TGTGCCAGCAGTGTGCACAGGGATAACACTGAAGCTTTCTTT. It yields the protein CASSVHRDNTEAFF.

This chain connects TRBV15 to TRBJ2-2; 7 bases agree with TRBD1. This CDR3 is built from 16 residues. V shed 4 bases and J 2 bases; nucleotides not matched to a gene: 7. Looked up from germline, CDR1 is LNHNV and CDR2 is YYDKDF (reference sequence). The CDR3 loop is CATSTPGTANTGELFF. The CDR3 coding sequence is TGTGCCACCAGCACCCCCGGGACAGCAAACACCGGGGAGCTGTTTTTT.

V usage is TRBV6-5 and J usage is TRBJ1-1; maybe TRBD1 (5 bases). The CDR3 length is 14 residues. The V end was cut by 6 bases, the J end by 0 bases, with 11 bases between. Germline lookup yields CDR1 MNHEY and CDR2 SVGAGI. The CDR3 bases are TGTGCCAGCAGGATGGACACCCTGAACACTGAAGCTTTCTTT. This codes for CASRMDTLNTEAFF.

The chain recombines TRBV13 with TRBJ1-1; D not certain. The V and J ends lost 0 bases and 0 bases respectively, with 8 bases between them. From germline, CDR1 is PRHDT and CDR2 FYEKMQ (reference sequence). The CDR3 covers 15 residues. This CDR3 reads CASSLGSALNTEAFF. The CDR3 DNA is TGTGCCAGCAGCTTAGGGTCTGCCCTGAACACTGAAGCTTTCTTT.

This clone was seen only once. The V call is TRBV5-1, the J call TRBJ1-4; 10 positions agree with TRBD1. The CDR3 runs 16 residues. Germline-derived CDR1 and CDR2 are SGHRS and YFSETQ. V shed 4 bases, J shed 7 bases, and the junction held 10 bases outside the gene matches. The CDR3 DNA reads as TGCGCCAGCAGCCTGGACAGGGGGTCTTCTATTGAAAAACTGTTTTTT. It codes for CASSLDRGSSIEKLFF.

About this clone: One junction end disagrees with the germline gene, perhaps due to a read error. The chain joins TRBV6-5 to TRBJ1-3; D gene unclear. The CDR3 loop spans 11 amino acids. Germline CDR1 is MNHEY and CDR2 is SVGAGI. The DNA for the CDR3 is TGTGCCAGCGGTTACCGGGACACCATATATTTT. This codes for CASGYRDTIYF.

This clone occurred a few times. The gene calls are TRBV7-9 and TRBJ1-2; weak D call: TRBD1 (5 bases). V was shortened by 1 base and J by 4 bases, with 19 bases between the two germline ends. The CDR3 has 17 amino acids. Germline lookup yields CDR1 SEHNR and CDR2 FQNEAQ (reference sequence). The CDR3 is CASSLEAGSTYFYGYTF. DNA of the CDR3: TGTGCCAGCAGCTTAGAAGCAGGGTCGACCTATTTCTATGGCTACACCTTC.

V gene TRBV5-1 combines with J gene TRBJ1-2; D not resolved. The length of the CDR3 is 15 residues. Germline CDR1 is SGHRS and CDR2 is YFSETQ. The V and J ends lost 4 bases and 0 bases respectively, with 13 bases between them. This CDR3 is CASSTGPWTNYGYTF. The CDR3 DNA follows: TGCGCCAGCAGCACCGGACCATGGACTAACTATGGCTACACCTTC.

The chain recombines TRBV7-6 with TRBJ2-1; 8 nucleotides line up with TRBD1. This CDR3 region has 15 residues. The V segment lost 0 bases and the J segment 7 bases; nucleotides outside the gene matches: 5. From germline, CDR1 is SGHVS and CDR2 FNYEAQ. The CDR3 region has the DNA TGTGCCAGCAGCTTAGCGACAGGGGTGGGAAATGAGCAGTTCTTC. The encoded protein is CASSLATGVGNEQFF.

The chain joins TRBV11-1 to TRBJ1-2, with D hard to call. Germline V gene data show CDR1 as SGHAT and CDR2 as FQDESV (reference sequence). This CDR3 has 14 residues. V lost 0 bases and J lost 4, with 9 bases in between. CDR3 sequence (DNA): TGTGCCAGCAGCTTAGCGGAAAAGCTCTATGGCTACACCTTC. Amino acids: CASSLAEKLYGYTF. Supplemented by reference TRBV11-1 and TRBJ1-2, the full variable domain reads EAEVAQSPRYKITEKSQAVAFWCDPISGHATLYWYRQILGQGPELLVQFQDESVVDDSQLPKDRFSAERLKGVDSTLKIQPAELGDSAMYLCASSLAEKLYGYTFGSGTRLTVV.